This TCR beta chain stems from a study of cytomegalovirus exposure and HLA in healthy donors. A note on this clone: Its antigen is as yet unknown.

Primers included in the PCR were 60 Vbeta and 13 Jbeta primers. As handled by the study authors: About 83 million unique TCR beta chains, roughly 11 million shared, were counted in a later analysis. Generated by immunoSEQ multiplex PCR, the TCRdb table keeps only in-frame clones and is missing some. D and trimming come from the DNA, and the V and J calls and clone size come from that table. The sample contains about 150,000 clones, roughly 79% of which appear only once. Germline V gene sequence: CDR1 MNHEY, CDR2 SMNVEV (reference sequence). The CDR3 runs to 14 residues. V lost 2 bases and J lost 1, with 8 bases in between. Findings and caveats of the study: Using a false discovery rate of 0.05, a later analysis showed that roughly 16,000 TCR beta sequences were associated with HLA alleles.

The genes are TRBV27 and TRBJ1-1; D is perhaps TRBD1 (6 bases). This receptor was identified in a man aged 18-30 years in good health and CMV-seronegative. Sequenced input: PBMCs. The CDR3, as DNA: TGTGCCAGCAGTTTAAGGGGGACGAACACTGAAGCTTTCTTT. It yields the protein CASSLRGTNTEAFF.